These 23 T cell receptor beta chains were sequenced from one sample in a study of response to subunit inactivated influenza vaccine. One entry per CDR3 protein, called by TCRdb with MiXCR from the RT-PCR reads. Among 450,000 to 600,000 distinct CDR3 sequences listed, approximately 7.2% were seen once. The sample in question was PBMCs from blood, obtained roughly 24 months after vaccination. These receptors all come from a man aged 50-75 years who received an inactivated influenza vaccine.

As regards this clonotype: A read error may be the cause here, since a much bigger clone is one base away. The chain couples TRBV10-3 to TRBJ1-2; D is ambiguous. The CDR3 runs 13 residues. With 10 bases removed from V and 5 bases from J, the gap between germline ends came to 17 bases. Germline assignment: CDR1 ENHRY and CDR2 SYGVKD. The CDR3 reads CATHIVGVYGYTF. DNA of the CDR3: TGTGCCACCCACATAGTCGGGGTTTATGGCTACACCTTC.

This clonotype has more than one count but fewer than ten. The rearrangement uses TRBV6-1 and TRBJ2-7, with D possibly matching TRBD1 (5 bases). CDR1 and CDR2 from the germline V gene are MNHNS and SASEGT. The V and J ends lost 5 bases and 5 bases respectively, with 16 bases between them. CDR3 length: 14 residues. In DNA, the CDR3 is TGTGCCAGCAGTCTCCAGGGAACGAGGAACGAGCAGTACTTC. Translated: CASSLQGTRNEQYF.

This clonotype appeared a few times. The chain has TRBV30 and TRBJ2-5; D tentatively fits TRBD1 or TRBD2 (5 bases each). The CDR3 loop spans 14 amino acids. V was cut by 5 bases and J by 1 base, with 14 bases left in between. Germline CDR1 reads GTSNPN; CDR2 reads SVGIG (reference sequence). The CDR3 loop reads CAWGGGGAQETQYF. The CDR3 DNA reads TGTGCCTGGGGGGGTGGAGGCGCCCAAGAGACCCAGTACTTC.

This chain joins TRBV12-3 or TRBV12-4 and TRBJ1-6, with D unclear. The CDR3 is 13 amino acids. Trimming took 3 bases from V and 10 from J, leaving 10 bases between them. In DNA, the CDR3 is TGTGCCAGCAGTTTGGAGGGCCGGTCACCCCTCCACTTT. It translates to CASSLEGRSPLHF.

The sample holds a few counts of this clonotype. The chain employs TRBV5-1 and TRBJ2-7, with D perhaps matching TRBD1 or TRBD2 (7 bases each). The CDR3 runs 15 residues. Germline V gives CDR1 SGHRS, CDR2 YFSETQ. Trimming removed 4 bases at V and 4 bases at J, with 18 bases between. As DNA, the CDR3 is TGCGCCAGCAGCCCATGGGAGGGGGCTCGGTACGAGCAGTACTTC. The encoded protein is CASSPWEGARYEQYF.

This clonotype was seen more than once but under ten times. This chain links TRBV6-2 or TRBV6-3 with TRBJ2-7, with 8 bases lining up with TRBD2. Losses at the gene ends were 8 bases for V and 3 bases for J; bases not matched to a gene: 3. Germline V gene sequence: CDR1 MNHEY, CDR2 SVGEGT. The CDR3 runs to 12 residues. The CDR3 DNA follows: TGTGCCAGCGGACTAGCATACTACGAGCAGTACTTC. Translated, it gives CASGLAYYEQYF.

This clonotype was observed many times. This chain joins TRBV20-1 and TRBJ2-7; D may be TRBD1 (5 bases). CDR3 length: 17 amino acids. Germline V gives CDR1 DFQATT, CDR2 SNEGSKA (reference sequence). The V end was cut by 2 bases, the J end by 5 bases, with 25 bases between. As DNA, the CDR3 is TGCAGTGCTAGACCTCACGCCGGCCAGGGTGGTTTCCACGAGCAGTACTTC. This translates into CSARPHAGQGGFHEQYF.

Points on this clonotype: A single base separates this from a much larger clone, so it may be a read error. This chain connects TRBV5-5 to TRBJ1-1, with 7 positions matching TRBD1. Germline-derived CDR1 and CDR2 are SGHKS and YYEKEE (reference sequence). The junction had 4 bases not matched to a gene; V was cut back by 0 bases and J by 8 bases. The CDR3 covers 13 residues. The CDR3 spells CASSLGTTGEAFF. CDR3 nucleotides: TGTGCCAGCAGCTTGGGCACGACAGGGGAAGCTTTCTTT.

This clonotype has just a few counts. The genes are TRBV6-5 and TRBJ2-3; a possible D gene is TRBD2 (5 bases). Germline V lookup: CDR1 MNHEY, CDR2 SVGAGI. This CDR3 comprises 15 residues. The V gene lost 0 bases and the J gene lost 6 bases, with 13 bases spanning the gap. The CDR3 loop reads CASSYSSGLRDTQYF. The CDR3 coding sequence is TGTGCCAGCAGTTACTCCAGCGGCCTCCGGGATACGCAGTATTTT.

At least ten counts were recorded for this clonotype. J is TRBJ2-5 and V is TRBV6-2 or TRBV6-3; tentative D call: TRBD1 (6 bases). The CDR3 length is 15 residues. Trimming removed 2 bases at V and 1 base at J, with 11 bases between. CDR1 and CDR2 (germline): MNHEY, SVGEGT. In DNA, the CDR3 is TGTGCCAGCAGTTACGCCGGGACACTCCAAGAGACCCAGTACTTC. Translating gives CASSYAGTLQETQYF.

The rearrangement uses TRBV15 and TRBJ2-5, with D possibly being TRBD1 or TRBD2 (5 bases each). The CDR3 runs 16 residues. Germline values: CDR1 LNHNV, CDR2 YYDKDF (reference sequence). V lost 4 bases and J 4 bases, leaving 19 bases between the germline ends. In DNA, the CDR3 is TGTGCCACCAGCACCGTTTACGCCGGGACGAGAGAGACCCAGTACTTC. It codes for CATSTVYAGTRETQYF.

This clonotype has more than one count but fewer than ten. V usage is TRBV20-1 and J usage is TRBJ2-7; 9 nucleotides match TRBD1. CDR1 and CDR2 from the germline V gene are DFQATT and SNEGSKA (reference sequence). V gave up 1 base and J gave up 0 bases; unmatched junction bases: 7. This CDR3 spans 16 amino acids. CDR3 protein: CSARVARTGVSYEQYF. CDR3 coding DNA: TGCAGTGCTAGAGTTGCCCGGACAGGGGTCTCCTACGAGCAGTACTTC.

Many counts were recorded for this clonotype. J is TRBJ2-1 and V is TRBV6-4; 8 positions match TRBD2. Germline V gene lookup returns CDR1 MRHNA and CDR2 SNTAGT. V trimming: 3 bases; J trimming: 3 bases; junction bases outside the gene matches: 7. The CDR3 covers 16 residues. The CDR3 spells CASSESPGTSYNEQFF. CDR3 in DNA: TGTGCCAGCAGTGAAAGTCCCGGGACTAGCTACAATGAGCAGTTCTTC.

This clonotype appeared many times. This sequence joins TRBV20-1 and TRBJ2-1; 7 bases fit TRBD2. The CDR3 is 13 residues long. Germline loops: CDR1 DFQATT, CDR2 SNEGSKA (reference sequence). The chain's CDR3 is CRPGRATYNEQFF. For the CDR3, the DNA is TGCAGGCCGGGGAGGGCAACCTACAATGAGCAGTTCTTC.

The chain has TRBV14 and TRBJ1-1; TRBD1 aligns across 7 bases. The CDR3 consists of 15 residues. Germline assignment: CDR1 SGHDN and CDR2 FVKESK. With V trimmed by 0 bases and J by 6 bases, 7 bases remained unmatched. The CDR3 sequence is CASSQEDRITSEAFF. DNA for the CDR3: TGTGCCAGCAGCCAAGAGGACAGGATCACGTCTGAAGCTTTCTTT.

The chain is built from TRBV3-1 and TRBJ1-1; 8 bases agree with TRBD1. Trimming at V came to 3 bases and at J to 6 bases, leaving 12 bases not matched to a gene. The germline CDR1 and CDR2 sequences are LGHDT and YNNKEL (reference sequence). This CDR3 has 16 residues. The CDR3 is CASSQTGVYFVAEAFF. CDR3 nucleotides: TGTGCCAGCAGCCAGACAGGGGTTTATTTTGTAGCTGAAGCTTTCTTT.

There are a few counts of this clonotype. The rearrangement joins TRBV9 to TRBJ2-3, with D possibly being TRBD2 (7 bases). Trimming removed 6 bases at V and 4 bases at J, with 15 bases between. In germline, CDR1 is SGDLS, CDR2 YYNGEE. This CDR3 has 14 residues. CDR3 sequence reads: CASTSGGRADTQYF. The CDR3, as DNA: TGTGCCAGCACCTCCGGGGGGCGGGCAGATACGCAGTATTTT.

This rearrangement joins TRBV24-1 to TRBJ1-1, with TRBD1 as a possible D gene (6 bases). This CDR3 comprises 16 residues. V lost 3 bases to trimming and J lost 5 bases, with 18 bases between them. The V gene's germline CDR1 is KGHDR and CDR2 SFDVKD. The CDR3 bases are TGTGCCACCAGTGATCCCGCCGGGGACAAGGTTACTGAAGCTTTCTTT. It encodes CATSDPAGDKVTEAFF.

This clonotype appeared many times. The DNA for the CDR3 is TGTGCCAGCAGCCAAGAAACGGGACAGGGGTTCAATGAGCAGTTCTTC. Its translation is CASSQETGQGFNEQFF. J is TRBJ2-1 and V is TRBV4-2; 10 bases map to TRBD1. The length of the CDR3 is 16 residues. The ends lost 0 bases at V and 6 bases at J; junction bases unmatched: 5. Germline values: CDR1 LGHNA, CDR2 YNFKEQ.

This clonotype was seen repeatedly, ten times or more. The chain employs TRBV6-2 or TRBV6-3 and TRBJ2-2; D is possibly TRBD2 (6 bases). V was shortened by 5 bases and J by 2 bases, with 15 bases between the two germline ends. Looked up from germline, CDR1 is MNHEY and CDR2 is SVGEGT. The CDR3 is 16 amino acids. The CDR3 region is CASSQRGTVNTGELFF. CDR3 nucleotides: TGTGCCAGCAGTCAAAGAGGGACTGTAAACACCGGGGAGCTGTTTTTT.

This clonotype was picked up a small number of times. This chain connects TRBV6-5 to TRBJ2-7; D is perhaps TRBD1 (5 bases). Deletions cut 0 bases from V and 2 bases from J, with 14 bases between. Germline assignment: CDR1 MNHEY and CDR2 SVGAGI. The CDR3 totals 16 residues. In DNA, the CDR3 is TGTGCCAGCAGTTACTCGAGTAGGGGCAGCACCTACGAGCAGTACTTC. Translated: CASSYSSRGSTYEQYF.

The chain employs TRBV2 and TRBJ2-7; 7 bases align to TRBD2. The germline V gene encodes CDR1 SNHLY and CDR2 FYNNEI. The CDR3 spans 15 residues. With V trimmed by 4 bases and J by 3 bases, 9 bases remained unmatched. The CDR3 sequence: CASSVARSGGYEQYF. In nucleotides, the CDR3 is TGTGCCAGCAGTGTCGCAAGGTCGGGAGGCTACGAGCAGTACTTC.

The CDR3 loop reads CASSALTRTDTQYF. The CDR3, as DNA: TGTGCCAGCAGCGCCCTAACTCGGACAGATACGCAGTATTTT. The rearrangement links TRBV9 to TRBJ2-3; D remains unclear. CDR3 length: 14 amino acids. Germline loops: CDR1 SGDLS, CDR2 YYNGEE. The V and J ends lost 3 bases and 3 bases respectively, with 11 bases between them.